A single sample gave rise to the 9 T cell receptor beta chains below, sequenced in a study of cytomegalovirus exposure and HLA in healthy donors. The PCR ran on 60 Vbeta and 13 Jbeta primers. The data were produced by immunoSEQ multiplex PCR, yet TCRdb's version contains in-frame clones alone and is incomplete. The sample has some 170,000 clones, around three quarters seen once. The specimen was PBMCs. The receptors come from a woman aged 40 to 50 in good health and CMV-seronegative.

The chain combines TRBV7-8 with TRBJ1-5; D not resolved. The CDR3 covers 16 residues. V was trimmed by 0 bases and J by 1 base, leaving 10 bases between them. Germline lookup yields CDR1 SGHVS and CDR2 FQNEAQ. The CDR3 DNA reads TGTGCCAGCAGCTTAGCACCAGAGGCGAGCAATCAGCCCCAGCATTTT. Protein sequence: CASSLAPEASNQPQHF. The full variable domain, its missing parts supplied by reference TRBV7-8 and TRBJ1-5, is GAGVSQSPRYKVAKRGQDVALRCDPISGHVSLFWYQQALGQGPEFLTYFQNEAQLDKSGLPSDRFFAERPEGSVSTLKIQRTQQEDSAVYLCASSLAPEASNQPQHFGDGTRLSIL.

This clone was counted only a few times. V usage is TRBV2 and J usage is TRBJ2-3, with TRBD2 matching 10 bases. With 8 bases clipped from V and 5 bases from J, the junction kept 10 bases outside the gene matches. This CDR3 comprises 15 residues. Germline CDR1 reads SNHLY; CDR2 reads FYNNEI. This CDR3 reads CASGLAGEGRDTQYF. CDR3 DNA sequence: TGTGCCAGCGGGCTAGCGGGAGAAGGGAGAGATACGCAGTATTTT.

This clone showed up just a few times. The DNA for the CDR3 is TGTGCCAGTAGTATGACAGGGGGCATCTACGAGCAGTACTTC. This gives the protein CASSMTGGIYEQYF. The V gene is TRBV19, the J gene TRBJ2-7; 10 nucleotides align to TRBD1. The CDR3 length is 14 residues. Germline CDR1 reads LNHDA; CDR2 reads SQIVND (reference sequence). V dropped 3 bases and J dropped 3; count of bases not matched to a gene: 2.

CDR3 nucleotide sequence: TGTGCCAGCAGCTTGGGGACTAGCGGGAGGGTCGGTGAGCAGTTCTTC. This codes for CASSLGTSGRVGEQFF. The chain is built from TRBV5-4 and TRBJ2-1; 15 bases fit TRBD2. CDR1 SGHNT and CDR2 YYREEE come from the germline V gene (reference sequence). CDR3 length: 16 residues. Trimming cost V 0 bases and J 9 bases; bases outside gene matches: 4.

This clone was detected only a few times. The CDR3 loop is CASSREAGNTIYF. Written as DNA, the CDR3 is TGTGCCAGCAGCCGAGAGGCGGGAAACACCATATATTTT. The V and J genes are TRBV6-5 and TRBJ1-3, with D unclear. CDR3 size: 13 residues. Germline CDR1 reads MNHEY; CDR2 reads SVGAGI. Trimming left V 6 bases short and J 4 bases short, with 10 bases between.

The V and J genes are TRBV11-2 and TRBJ2-2; the D is unclear. The CDR3 runs 13 residues. V was shortened by 2 bases and J by 12 bases, with 13 bases between the two germline ends. The V gene's germline CDR1 is SGHAT and CDR2 FQNNGV. In nucleotides, the CDR3 is TGTGCCAGCAGCTTAAGCGCTCGGAGAAAGCTGTTTTTT. Translation: CASSLSARRKLFF. Full variable domain (remainder filled in from reference TRBV11-2 and TRBJ2-2): EAGVAQSPRYKIIEKRQSVAFWCNPISGHATLYWYQQILGQGPKLLIQFQNNGVVDDSQLPKDRFSAERLKGVDSTLKIQPAKLEDSAVYLCASSLSARRKLFFGEGSRLTVL.

The V and J genes are TRBV15 and TRBJ2-3, with D perhaps matching TRBD1 (6 bases). The CDR3 spans 16 residues. Trimming removed 0 bases at V and 0 bases at J, with 10 bases between. Germline CDR1 LNHNV, CDR2 YYDKDF (reference sequence). The CDR3 DNA is TGTGCCACCAGCAGAGATCTTGGACAGAGCACAGATACGCAGTATTTT. It translates to CATSRDLGQSTDTQYF.

The V call is TRBV15, the J call TRBJ1-5, with 11 bases identical to TRBD1. The CDR3 has 15 residues. In germline, CDR1 is LNHNV, CDR2 YYDKDF (reference sequence). Trimming cost V 6 bases and J 1 base; bases outside gene matches: 2. The CDR3, as DNA: TGTGCCACCAGAGGACAGGGGGCGAGCAATCAGCCCCAGCATTTT. This gives the protein CATRGQGASNQPQHF.

The V and J genes are TRBV7-9 and TRBJ2-6; weak D call: TRBD2 (6 bases). CDR1 is SEHNR, CDR2 FQNEAQ, per germline (reference sequence). V was clipped by 6 bases and J by 0 bases, with 9 bases between them. The CDR3 is made up of 15 amino acids. The DNA for the CDR3 is TGTGCCAGCAGAGGCGGGGACTCTGGGGCCAACGTCCTGACTTTC. Translated: CASRGGDSGANVLTF.